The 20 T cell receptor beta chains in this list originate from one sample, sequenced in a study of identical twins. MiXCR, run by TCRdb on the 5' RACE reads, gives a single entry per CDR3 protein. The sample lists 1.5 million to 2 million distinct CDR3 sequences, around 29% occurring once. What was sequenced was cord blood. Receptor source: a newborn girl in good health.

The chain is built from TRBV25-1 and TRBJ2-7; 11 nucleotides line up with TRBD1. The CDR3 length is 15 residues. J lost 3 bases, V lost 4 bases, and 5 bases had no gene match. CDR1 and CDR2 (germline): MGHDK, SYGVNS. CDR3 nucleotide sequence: TGTGCCAGCAGTGGATCGGACAGGGGGCACTACGAGCAGTACTTC. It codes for CASSGSDRGHYEQYF.

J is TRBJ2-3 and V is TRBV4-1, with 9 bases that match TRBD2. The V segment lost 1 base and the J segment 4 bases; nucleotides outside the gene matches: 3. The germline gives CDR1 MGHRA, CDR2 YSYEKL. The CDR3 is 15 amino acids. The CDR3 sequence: CASSQAGGGADTQYF. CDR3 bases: TGCGCCAGCAGCCAAGCAGGCGGGGGGGCAGATACGCAGTATTTT.

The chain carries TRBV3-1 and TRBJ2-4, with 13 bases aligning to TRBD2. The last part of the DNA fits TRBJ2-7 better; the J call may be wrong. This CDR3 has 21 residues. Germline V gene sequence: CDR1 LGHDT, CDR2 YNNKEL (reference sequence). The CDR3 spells CASSQDPTASVGLAGDDEQYF. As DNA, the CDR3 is TGTGCCAGCAGCCAAGACCCTACAGCCTCCGTTGGACTAGCGGGAGACGACGAGCAGTACTTC.

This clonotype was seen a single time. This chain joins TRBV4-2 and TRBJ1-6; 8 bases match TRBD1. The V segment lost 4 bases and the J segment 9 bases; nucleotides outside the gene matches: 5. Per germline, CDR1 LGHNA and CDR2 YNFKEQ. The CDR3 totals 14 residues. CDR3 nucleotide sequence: TGTGCCAGCAGCCCTTTGGACAGGGCTTCACCCCTCCACTTT. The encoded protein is CASSPLDRASPLHF.

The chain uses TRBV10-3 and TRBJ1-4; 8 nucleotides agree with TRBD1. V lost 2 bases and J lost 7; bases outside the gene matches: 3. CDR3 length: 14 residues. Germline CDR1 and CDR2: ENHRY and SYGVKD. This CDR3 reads CAISEGTGVEKLFF. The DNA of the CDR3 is TGTGCCATCAGTGAGGGGACAGGTGTTGAAAAACTGTTTTTT.

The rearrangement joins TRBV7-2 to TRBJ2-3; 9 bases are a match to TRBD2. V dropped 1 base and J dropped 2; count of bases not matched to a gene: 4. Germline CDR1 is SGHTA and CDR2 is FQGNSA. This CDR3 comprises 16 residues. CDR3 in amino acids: CASSLGPSGATDTQYF. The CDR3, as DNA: TGTGCCAGCAGCTTAGGGCCTAGCGGGGCCACAGATACGCAGTATTTT.

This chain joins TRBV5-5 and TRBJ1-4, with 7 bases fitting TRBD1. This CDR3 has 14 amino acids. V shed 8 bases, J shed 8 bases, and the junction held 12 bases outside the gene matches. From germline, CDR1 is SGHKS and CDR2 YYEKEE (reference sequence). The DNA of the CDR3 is TGTGCCAGTAGCACAGGGACAGTCGGGGAAAAACTGTTTTTT. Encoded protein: CASSTGTVGEKLFF.

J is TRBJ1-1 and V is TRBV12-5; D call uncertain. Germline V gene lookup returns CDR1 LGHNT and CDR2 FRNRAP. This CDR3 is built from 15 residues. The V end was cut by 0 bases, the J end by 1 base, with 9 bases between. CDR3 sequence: CASGLVTGQNTEAFF. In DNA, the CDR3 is TGTGCTAGTGGTTTGGTTACCGGGCAGAACACTGAAGCTTTCTTT.

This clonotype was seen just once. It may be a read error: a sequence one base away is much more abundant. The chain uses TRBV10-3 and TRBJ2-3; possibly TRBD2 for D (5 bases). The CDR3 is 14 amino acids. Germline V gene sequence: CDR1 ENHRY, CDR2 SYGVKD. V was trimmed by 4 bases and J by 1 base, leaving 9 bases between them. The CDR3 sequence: CAISGGSGTDTQYF. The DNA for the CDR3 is TGTGCCATCAGTGGGGGTAGCGGCACAGATACGCAGTATTTT.

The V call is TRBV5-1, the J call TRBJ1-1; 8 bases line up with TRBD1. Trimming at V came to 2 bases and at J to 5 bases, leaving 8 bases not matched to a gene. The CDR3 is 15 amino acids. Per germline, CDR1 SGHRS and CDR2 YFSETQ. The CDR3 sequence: CASSFYGQGGTEAFF. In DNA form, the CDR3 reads TGCGCCAGCAGCTTCTACGGACAGGGAGGGACTGAAGCTTTCTTT.

This CDR3 reads CSASALVGYQPQHF. Written as DNA, the CDR3 is TGCAGTGCTAGTGCGTTGGTGGGGTATCAGCCCCAGCATTTT. The chain has TRBV20-1 and TRBJ1-5; D gene uncertain. This CDR3 spans 14 amino acids. The germline V and J ends were trimmed by 3 bases and 5 bases, with 14 bases remaining between them. The germline gives CDR1 DFQATT, CDR2 SNEGSKA (reference sequence).

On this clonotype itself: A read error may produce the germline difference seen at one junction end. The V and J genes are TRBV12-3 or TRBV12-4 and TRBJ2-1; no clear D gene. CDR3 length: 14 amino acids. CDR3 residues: CANSAVVPGNEQFF. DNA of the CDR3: TGTGCCAACAGTGCGGTAGTTCCGGGCAATGAGCAGTTCTTC.

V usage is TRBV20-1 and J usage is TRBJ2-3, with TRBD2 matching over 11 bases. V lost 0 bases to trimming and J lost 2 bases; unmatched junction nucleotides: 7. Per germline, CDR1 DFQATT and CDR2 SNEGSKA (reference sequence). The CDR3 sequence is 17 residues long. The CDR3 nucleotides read TGCAGTGCTAGAGACGTGGGACTAGCGGCCCTCACAGATACGCAGTATTTT. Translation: CSARDVGLAALTDTQYF.

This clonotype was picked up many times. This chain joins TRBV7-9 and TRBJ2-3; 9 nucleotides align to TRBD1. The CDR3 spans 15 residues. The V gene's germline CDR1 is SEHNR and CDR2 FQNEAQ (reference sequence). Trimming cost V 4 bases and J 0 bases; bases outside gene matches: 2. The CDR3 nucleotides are TGTGCCAGCAGCTCGGACAGGGGCAGCACAGATACGCAGTATTTT. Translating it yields CASSSDRGSTDTQYF.

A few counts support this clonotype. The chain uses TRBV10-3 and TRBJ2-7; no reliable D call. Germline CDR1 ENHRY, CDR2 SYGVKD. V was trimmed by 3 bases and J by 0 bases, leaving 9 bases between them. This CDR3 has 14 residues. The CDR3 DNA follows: TGTGCCATCAGTGATTCAGGTCTCTCCTACGAGCAGTACTTC. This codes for CAISDSGLSYEQYF.

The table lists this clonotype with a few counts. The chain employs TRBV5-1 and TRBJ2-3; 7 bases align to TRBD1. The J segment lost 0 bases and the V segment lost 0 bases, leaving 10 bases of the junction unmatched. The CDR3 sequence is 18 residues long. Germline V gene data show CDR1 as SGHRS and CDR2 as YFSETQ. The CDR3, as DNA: TGCGCCAGCAGCTTGGAGGACCGACAGGGAATTAGCACAGATACGCAGTATTTT. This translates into CASSLEDRQGISTDTQYF.

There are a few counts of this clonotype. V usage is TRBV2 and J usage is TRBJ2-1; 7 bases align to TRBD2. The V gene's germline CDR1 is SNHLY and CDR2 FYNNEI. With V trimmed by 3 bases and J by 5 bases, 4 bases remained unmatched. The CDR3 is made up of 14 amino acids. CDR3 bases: TGTGCCAGCAGTGAGGCGGGGGTGAACAATGAGCAGTTCTTC. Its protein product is CASSEAGVNNEQFF.

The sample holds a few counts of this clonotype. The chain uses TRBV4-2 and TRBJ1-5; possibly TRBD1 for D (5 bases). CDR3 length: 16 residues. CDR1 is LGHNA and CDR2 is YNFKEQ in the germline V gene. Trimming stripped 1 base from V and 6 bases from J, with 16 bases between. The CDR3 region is CASSQVASGGGQPQHF. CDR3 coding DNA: TGTGCCAGCAGCCAAGTAGCATCGGGGGGAGGTCAGCCCCAGCATTTT.

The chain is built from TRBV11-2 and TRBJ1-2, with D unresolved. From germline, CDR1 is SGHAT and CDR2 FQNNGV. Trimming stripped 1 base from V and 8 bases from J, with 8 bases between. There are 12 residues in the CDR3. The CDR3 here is CASSLALWGYTF. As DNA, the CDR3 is TGTGCCAGCAGCTTAGCCCTCTGGGGCTACACCTTC. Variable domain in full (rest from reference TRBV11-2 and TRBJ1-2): EAGVAQSPRYKIIEKRQSVAFWCNPISGHATLYWYQQILGQGPKLLIQFQNNGVVDDSQLPKDRFSAERLKGVDSTLKIQPAKLEDSAVYLCASSLALWGYTFGSGTRLTVV.

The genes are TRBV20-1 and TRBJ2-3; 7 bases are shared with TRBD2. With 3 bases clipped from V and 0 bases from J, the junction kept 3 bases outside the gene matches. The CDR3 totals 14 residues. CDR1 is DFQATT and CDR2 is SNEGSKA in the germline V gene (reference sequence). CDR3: CSASNGGSTDTQYF. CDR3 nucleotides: TGCAGTGCTAGTAACGGGGGGAGCACAGATACGCAGTATTTT.